One and the same sample provided the 14 T cell receptor beta chains below, sequenced in a study of blood T cell repertoires in COVID-19. The method was immunoSEQ multiplex PCR; TCRdb's version includes in-frame clones alone and lacks a portion of them. The sample gives approximately 150,000 clones, 88% of which show up once; 1.5% is in the top ten. Sequencing input: peripheral blood. These receptors were taken from a woman aged 60-70 years with acute or convalescent COVID-19.

In regard to this clone: The germline gene is not matched at one end of the junction; a read error may be the cause. The chain has TRBV20-1 and TRBJ1-1; D perhaps matches TRBD1 (5 bases). The CDR3 is 8 amino acids. CDR1 DFQATT and CDR2 SNEGSKA come from the germline V gene (reference sequence). As DNA, the CDR3 is TGCAGTGCTAGCAGGGCCGAGTTT. Translating gives CSASRAEF.

This rearrangement joins TRBV7-2 to TRBJ1-2; D call uncertain. The CDR3 consists of 13 residues. The germline CDR1 and CDR2 sequences are SGHTA and FQGNSA. The germline V and J ends were trimmed by 2 bases and 2 bases, with 6 bases remaining between them. The CDR3 spells CASSLRGNYGYTF. The CDR3 coding sequence is TGTGCCAGCAGCTTACGGGGAAACTATGGCTACACCTTC.

The J gene is TRBJ1-5, the V gene TRBV27, with 7 bases matching TRBD1. From germline, CDR1 is MNHEY and CDR2 SMNVEV (reference sequence). Trimming took 4 bases from V and 10 from J; bases not matched to a gene: 7. The CDR3 has 13 amino acids. CDR3 sequence: CASSWDSSTPQHF. The CDR3 region has the DNA TGTGCCAGCAGTTGGGACAGTAGTACACCCCAGCATTTT.

The chain carries TRBV5-1 and TRBJ2-3; D is possibly TRBD2 (5 bases). Germline V gives CDR1 SGHRS, CDR2 YFSETQ. V lost 0 bases and J 5 bases, leaving 10 bases between the germline ends. The CDR3 runs to 14 residues. The CDR3 loop is CASSLGRAGDTQYF. The CDR3 DNA sequence: TGCGCCAGCAGCTTGGGTAGGGCGGGAGATACGCAGTATTTT.

The V and J genes are TRBV19 and TRBJ1-1; 9 bases match TRBD1. The V gene end was trimmed by 5 bases and the J gene end by 3 bases; junction bases not matched to a gene: 13. CDR1 is LNHDA, CDR2 SQIVND, per germline (reference sequence). This CDR3 is 17 amino acids long. CDR3 loop: CASSQPGQGRSDTEAFF. In DNA, the CDR3 is TGTGCCAGTAGTCAACCGGGACAGGGTAGGTCGGACACTGAAGCTTTCTTT.

Only one count was recorded for this clone. The chain has TRBV28 and TRBJ2-7; no definite D call. This CDR3 region has 13 residues. The V and J ends lost 6 bases and 4 bases respectively, with 13 bases between them. The V gene's germline CDR1 is MDHEN and CDR2 SYDVKM. CDR3 region: CASRMTETYEQYF. DNA for the CDR3: TGTGCCAGCAGGATGACTGAAACTTACGAGCAGTACTTC.

The V gene is TRBV7-2, the J gene TRBJ2-4, with D tentatively TRBD2 (5 bases). CDR1 and CDR2 (germline): SGHTA, FQGNSA. There are 17 residues in the CDR3. Trimming removed 5 bases from V and 8 bases from J, with 25 bases in between. CDR3 DNA sequence: TGTGCCAGCAGCCCCCTGCCCCGGGGTCCCGGGTTTGACATTCAGTACTTC. Protein sequence: CASSPLPRGPGFDIQYF.

The table lists this clone with a few counts. V usage is TRBV19 and J usage is TRBJ1-1; D is uncertain. Germline-derived CDR1 and CDR2 are LNHDA and SQIVND (reference sequence). V lost 4 bases to trimming and J lost 4 bases, with 19 bases between them. This CDR3 is 16 amino acids long. CDR3 sequence (DNA): TGTGCCAGTAGTACCACCTGGGTTAGAGGGTCCACTGAAGCTTTCTTT. Its protein product is CASSTTWVRGSTEAFF.

This clone was found a few times. This chain links TRBV5-1 with TRBJ1-2, with 7 bases fitting TRBD1. The V gene's germline CDR1 is SGHRS and CDR2 YFSETQ. There are 13 residues in the CDR3. The J segment lost 4 bases and the V segment lost 4 bases, leaving 4 bases of the junction unmatched. DNA for the CDR3: TGCGCCAGCAGCCCGGGACAGTCCTATGGCTACACCTTC. Its translation is CASSPGQSYGYTF.

This chain joins TRBV18 and TRBJ2-2; TRBD1 is a possible D gene (5 bases). CDR1 KGHSH and CDR2 LQKENI come from the germline V gene. The CDR3 extends over 15 amino acids. The ends were cut back, 6 bases at V and 5 bases at J, with 16 bases in the middle. This CDR3 reads CASSGQVRDTGELFF. Written as DNA, the CDR3 is TGTGCCAGCTCGGGCCAGGTCAGGGATACCGGGGAGCTGTTTTTT. The full variable domain, in which reference TRBV18 and TRBJ2-2 provide the parts outside the CDR3, is NAGVMQNPRHLVRRRGQEARLRCSPMKGHSHVYWYRQLPEEGLKFMVYLQKENIIDESGMPKERFSAEFPKEGPSILRIQQVVRGDSAAYFCASSGQVRDTGELFFGEGSRLTVL.

This clone was seen only once. This chain joins TRBV6-2 or TRBV6-3 and TRBJ1-2, with TRBD1 matching 7 bases. Germline values: CDR1 MNHEY, CDR2 SVGEGT. This CDR3 is built from 14 residues. The V gene end was trimmed by 4 bases and the J gene end by 4 bases; junction bases not matched to a gene: 6. DNA for the CDR3: TGTGCCAGCAGTTCCGGACAGGACGGCTATGGCTACACCTTC. This codes for CASSSGQDGYGYTF.

This chain uses TRBV6-5 with TRBJ2-3; TRBD2 might be the D (6 bases). The V and J ends lost 9 bases and 3 bases respectively, with 16 bases between them. Germline V gives CDR1 MNHEY, CDR2 SVGAGI. This CDR3 has 14 amino acids. CDR3 DNA sequence: TGTGCCAGTATGACTAGTGCGGCGACAGATACGCAGTATTTT. Amino acids: CASMTSAATDTQYF.

This rearrangement joins TRBV10-1 to TRBJ1-2, with no clear D. V shed 8 bases and J shed 4 bases, with 14 bases lying between them. Germline CDR1 and CDR2: WNHNN and SYGVQD (reference sequence). This CDR3 is 13 amino acids long. This CDR3 reads CASETRGGYGYTF. The DNA of the CDR3 is TGCGCCAGCGAGACGCGGGGAGGCTATGGCTACACCTTC.

V gene TRBV6-4 combines with J gene TRBJ1-5, with 9 bases identical to TRBD1. With 3 bases clipped from V and 2 bases from J, the junction kept 14 bases outside the gene matches. The length of the CDR3 is 19 residues. The germline V gene has CDR1 MRHNA and CDR2 SNTAGT. In DNA, the CDR3 is TGTGCCAGCAGTGAGTCCAAGGACAGGGGTCACCTGGGCAATCAGCCCCAGCATTTT. Its protein product is CASSESKDRGHLGNQPQHF.